A single sample is the source of the 3 T cell receptor beta chains below, sequenced in a study of post-analysis software for immune sequencing data. No antigen has been identified for these receptors. The TCR beta cDNA libraries carried unique molecular identifiers. In TCRdb, the PCR reads were re-called with MiXCR into one record per CDR3 protein. This table has about 620,000 distinct CDR3 sequences, roughly 47% appearing once. Whole-study findings and limits: The five TRBV segments detected at higher frequency in patients than in controls included TRBV5-6, TRBV5-1 and TRBV20-1.

The sample was blood. These receptors were taken from a girl between 10 and 17 years old with multiple sclerosis.

This clonotype was seen more than once but under ten times. The chain carries TRBV7-2 and TRBJ2-5; 9 bases are shared with TRBD1. The junction had 12 bases not matched to a gene; V was cut back by 5 bases and J by 11 bases. The CDR3 loop spans 14 amino acids. Per the germline V gene, CDR1 is SGHTA and CDR2 is FQGNSA. The CDR3 region is CASSQMTGGGEQYF. CDR3 DNA sequence: TGTGCCAGCAGCCAAATGACAGGGGGAGGTGAGCAGTACTTC.

The gene calls are TRBV20-1 and TRBJ2-3, with D unresolved. Trimming took 6 bases from V and 4 from J, leaving 8 bases between them. Per germline, CDR1 DFQATT and CDR2 SNEGSKA (reference sequence). This CDR3 comprises 11 residues. Written as DNA, the CDR3 is TGCAGTGCGCCGGTGTCAGATACGCAGTATTTT. Residues: CSAPVSDTQYF.

This clonotype showed up just a few times. The rearrangement joins TRBV4-1 to TRBJ2-3; D remains unclear. The germline gives CDR1 MGHRA, CDR2 YSYEKL. The CDR3 consists of 15 residues. V lost 3 bases and J lost 1, with 11 bases in between. The CDR3 nucleotides read TGCGCCAGCAGCCATCCCGGGTTTCGCACAGATACGCAGTATTTT. Translating gives CASSHPGFRTDTQYF.